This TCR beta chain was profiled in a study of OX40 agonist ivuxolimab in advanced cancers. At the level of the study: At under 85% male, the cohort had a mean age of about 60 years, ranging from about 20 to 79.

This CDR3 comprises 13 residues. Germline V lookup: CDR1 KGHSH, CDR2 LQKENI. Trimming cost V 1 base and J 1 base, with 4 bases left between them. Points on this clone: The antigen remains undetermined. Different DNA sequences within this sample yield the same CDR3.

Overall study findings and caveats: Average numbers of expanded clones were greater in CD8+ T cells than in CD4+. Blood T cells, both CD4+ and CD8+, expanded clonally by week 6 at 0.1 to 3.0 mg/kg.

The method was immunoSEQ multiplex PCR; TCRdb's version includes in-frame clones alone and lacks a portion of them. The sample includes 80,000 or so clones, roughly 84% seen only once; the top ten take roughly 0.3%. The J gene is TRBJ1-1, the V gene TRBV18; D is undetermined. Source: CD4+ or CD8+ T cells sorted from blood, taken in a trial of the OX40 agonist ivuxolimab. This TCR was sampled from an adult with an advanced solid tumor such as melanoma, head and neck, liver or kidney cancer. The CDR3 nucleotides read TGTGCCAGCTCACCACAGGGGAACACTGAAGCTTTCTTT. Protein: CASSPQGNTEAFF.